This TCR beta chain was observed in a study of a mutant IDH1 vaccine in newly diagnosed glioma. Comments on this clone: Its antigen is still unknown.

The time point here: week 11, during vaccination. Each dose delivered 300 ug of mutant IDH1 20-mer peptide subcutaneously with imiquimod. Profiling relied on immunoSEQ multiplex PCR, and the TCRdb table lists in-frame clones only, not all of them. The top ten clones hold 8.5% to 9.5% of a sample with tens of thousands of clones, about four fifths of them seen once. CDR3 size: 13 residues. Trimming removed 4 bases from V and 7 bases from J, with 14 bases in between. The germline CDR1 and CDR2 sequences are SQVTM and ANQGSEA. The rearrangement joins TRBV29-1 to TRBJ1-5; a weak D match, TRBD1 (5 bases). The specimen comprised PBMCs, sampled from a glioma patient whose treatment included an IDH1 peptide vaccine. The receptor comes from a woman aged 50 to 60 with glioma. The CDR3 bases are TGCAGCGTTGGGGGCAGGGCAGGGCAGCCCCAGCATTTT. Its translation: CSVGGRAGQPQHF.